One sample yielded the 5 T cell receptor beta chains listed below, sequenced in a study of blood T cell repertoires in COVID-19. Measured with immunoSEQ multiplex PCR; TCRdb has only the in-frame clones, and not every one. Of about 95,000 clones listed, roughly 90% are singletons. Input material: peripheral blood. The receptors were gathered from a woman in her sixties or seventies with acute or convalescent COVID-19.

In this sample, this clone turned up a few times. This rearrangement joins TRBV19 to TRBJ1-5; TRBD1 is a possible D gene (6 bases). The CDR3 consists of 14 residues. Trimming pared 5 bases from V and 5 bases from J, leaving 13 bases between. CDR1 and CDR2 (germline): LNHDA, SQIVND (reference sequence). Written as DNA, the CDR3 is TGTGCCAGTAGTGTTGGACAGAGATATCAGCCCCAGCATTTT. Residues: CASSVGQRYQPQHF.

The rearrangement links TRBV28 to TRBJ1-5; TRBD1 matches 8 bases. This CDR3 contains 16 residues. CDR1 MDHEN and CDR2 SYDVKM come from the germline V gene. J lost 1 base, V lost 5 bases, and 7 bases had no gene match. CDR3 sequence: CASSPLRDRSNQPQHF. CDR3 sequence (DNA): TGTGCCAGCAGTCCACTTCGGGACAGGAGCAATCAGCCCCAGCATTTT.

This chain joins TRBV6-1 and TRBJ1-4, with 7 bases aligning to TRBD1. The V gene's germline CDR1 is MNHNS and CDR2 SASEGT. This CDR3 is built from 17 residues. V was pared by 1 base and J by 0 bases, with 5 bases of the junction left unmatched. The CDR3 nucleotides read TGTGCCAGCAGTGAAGGACAGGGTTTTGCAACTAATGAAAAACTGTTTTTT. Translation: CASSEGQGFATNEKLFF.

The genes are TRBV16 and TRBJ2-1; 10 nucleotides line up with TRBD2. The CDR3 consists of 14 residues. J gave up 5 bases and V 3 bases, and 1 base lay outside the gene matches. The V gene's germline CDR1 is KGHSY and CDR2 FQNENV. The CDR3 sequence is CASSHTSGNNEQFF. The DNA of the CDR3 is TGTGCCAGCAGCCATACTAGCGGGAACAATGAGCAGTTCTTC.

In DNA, the CDR3 is TGTGCCAGCACCCGTTACAAGACCCAGTACTTC. As protein: CASTRYKTQYF. This chain uses TRBV12-3 or TRBV12-4 with TRBJ2-5; unclear D gene. This CDR3 region has 11 residues. V gave up 7 bases and J gave up 6 bases, with 9 bases separating them.